This record covers a single TCR beta chain. The sample carries other DNA sequences with the same CDR3. Self-reported history from a screening survey and questionnaire set each donor's cohort. A case of COVID-19 had been met by exposed participants within 2 weeks before study entry. Germline V gene lookup returns CDR1 SGHRS and CDR2 YFSETQ. V dropped 4 bases and J dropped 1; count of bases not matched to a gene: 3. The CDR3 consists of 14 residues. This sample is drawn from a study of blood T cell repertoires in COVID-19. Using immunoSEQ multiplex PCR, the repertoire was profiled, and TCRdb retains in-frame clones only, with some absent. The table has over 200,000 clones, over 80% seen once.

The V and J genes are TRBV5-1 and TRBJ1-1; 8 bases agree with TRBD1. Sequencing was carried out using PBMCs or T cells enriched from blood (not recorded which). This receptor was obtained from a woman aged 25 to 39 who had been exposed to COVID-19. DNA for the CDR3: TGCGCCAGCAGCACAGGACAGGGGAACACTGAAGCTTTCTTT. This encodes CASSTGQGNTEAFF.